This T cell receptor beta chain was sequenced in a study of blood T cell repertoires in COVID-19. Study-wide background: Researchers got acute and convalescent COVID-19 samples from the United States, Italy and Spain. From T cells, B-cell-depleted T cells, or PBMCs came the material, which was cDNA or gDNA.

Authors' data handling: Quantification of nucleated cells was approximated via reference gene primer amplification. Only in-frame clones appear in the TCRdb table, and some are missing; sequencing was by immunoSEQ multiplex PCR. V and J calls and clone size are as listed in that table; D and trimming were resolved from the DNA. The repertoire holds 62,000 or so clones, with roughly 85% as singletons. V was pared by 4 bases and J by 12 bases, with 12 bases of the junction left unmatched. This CDR3 has 14 amino acids. Germline V gives CDR1 SQVTM, CDR2 ANQGSEA. Sequenced: peripheral blood. This clonotype originated in a woman aged 60 to 75 with acute or convalescent COVID-19. J is TRBJ2-1 and V is TRBV29-1, with 10 bases that match TRBD1. The CDR3 DNA reads as TGCAGCGTTGGAGTCCCGGGACAGGGGACTTGGCAGTTCTTC. Translation gives CSVGVPGQGTWQFF.